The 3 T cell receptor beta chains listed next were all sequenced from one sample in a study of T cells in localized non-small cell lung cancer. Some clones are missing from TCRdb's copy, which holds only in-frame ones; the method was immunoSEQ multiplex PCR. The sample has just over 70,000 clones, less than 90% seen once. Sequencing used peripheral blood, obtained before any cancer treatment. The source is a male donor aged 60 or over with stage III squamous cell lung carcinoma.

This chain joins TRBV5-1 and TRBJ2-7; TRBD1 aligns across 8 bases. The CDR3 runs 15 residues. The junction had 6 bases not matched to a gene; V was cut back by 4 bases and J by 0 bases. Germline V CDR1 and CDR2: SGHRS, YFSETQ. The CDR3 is CASSQRTGSSYEQYF. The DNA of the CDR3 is TGCGCCAGCAGCCAGCGGACAGGGTCCTCCTACGAGCAGTACTTC.

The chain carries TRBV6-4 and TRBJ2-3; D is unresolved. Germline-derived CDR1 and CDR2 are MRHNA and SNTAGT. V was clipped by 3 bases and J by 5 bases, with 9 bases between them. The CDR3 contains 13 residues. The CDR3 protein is CASSELRGDTQYF. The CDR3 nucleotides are TGTGCCAGCAGTGAGCTTAGAGGAGATACGCAGTATTTT.

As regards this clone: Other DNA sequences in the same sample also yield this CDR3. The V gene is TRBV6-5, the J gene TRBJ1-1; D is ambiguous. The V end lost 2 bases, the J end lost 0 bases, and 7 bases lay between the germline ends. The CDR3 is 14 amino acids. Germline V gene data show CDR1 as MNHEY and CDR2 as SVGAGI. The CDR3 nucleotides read TGTGCCAGCAGTTACGGAGAAATGAACACTGAAGCTTTCTTT. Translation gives CASSYGEMNTEAFF.